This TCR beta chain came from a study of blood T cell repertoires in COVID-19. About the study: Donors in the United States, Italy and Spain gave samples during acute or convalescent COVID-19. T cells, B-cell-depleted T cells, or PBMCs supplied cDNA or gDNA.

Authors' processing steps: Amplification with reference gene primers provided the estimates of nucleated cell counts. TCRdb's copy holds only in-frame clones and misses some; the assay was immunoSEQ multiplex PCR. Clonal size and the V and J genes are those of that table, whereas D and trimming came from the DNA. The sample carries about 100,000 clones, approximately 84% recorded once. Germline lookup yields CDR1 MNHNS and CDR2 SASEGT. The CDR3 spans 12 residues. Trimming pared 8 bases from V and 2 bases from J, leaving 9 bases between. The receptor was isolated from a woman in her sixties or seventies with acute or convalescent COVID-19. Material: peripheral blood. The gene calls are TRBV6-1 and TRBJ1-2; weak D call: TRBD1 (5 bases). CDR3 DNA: TGTGCCAGCGGGAGGGACAACTATGGCTACACCTTC. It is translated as CASGRDNYGYTF.